Detailed here is one T cell receptor beta chain. This CDR3 has 14 residues. Between the trimmed V and J ends, which lost 3 bases and 9 bases, there was a span of 12 bases. Germline CDR1 MDHEN, CDR2 SYDVKM. This record comes from a study of blood T cell repertoires in COVID-19. Across the whole study: Whether acute or convalescent, the COVID-19 samples came from the United States, Italy and Spain. The cDNA or gDNA used as material had been derived from T cells, B-cell-depleted T cells, or PBMCs.

In the authors' workflow: Amplification from reference gene primers served as the basis for estimated nucleated cell counts. The table came from immunoSEQ multiplex PCR; TCRdb's copy has only in-frame clones and leaves some out. That table is the source of V, J and clone size, and D and trimming were worked out from the DNA. In the table there are about 150,000 clones, less than 90% of which are singletons. Sequenced sample: peripheral blood. This sequence was found in a human donor in a cohort sampled during active COVID-19. The chain combines TRBV28 with TRBJ1-6, with D uncertain. The CDR3: CASSFEGWTSPLHF. Written as DNA, the CDR3 is TGTGCCAGCAGTTTTGAGGGATGGACTTCACCCCTCCACTTT.